The clone carrying this T cell receptor beta chain came up a few times. Its cognate antigen is unknown. The source of the sample is a study of T-cell reconstitution after alpha-beta-depleted transplantation in children. Preparation of the TCRbeta library involved a method that used unique molecular identifiers. Each CDR3 protein gets one entry after TCRdb re-called the PCR reads with MiXCR. Of approximately 1,000,000 distinct CDR3 sequences listed, about 31% are singletons. Findings of the study overall: Several hundred rapidly expanded clones from non-depleted graft cells reportedly supplied alpha-beta T cells about two months post-transplant. From newly produced T cells came most of the T-cell counts and diversity one year after transplant.

The CDR3 has 15 residues. V dropped 5 bases and J dropped 8 bases, with 18 bases sitting between them. This TCR was sampled from a boy under three years old who had a stem cell transplant for SCID, so the T cells may come from the graft donor. The chain couples TRBV12-3 or TRBV12-4 to TRBJ1-4; D unclear. Sequences were derived from PBMCs, mostly from graft donor cells, sampled 360 days after TCRalphabeta/CD19-depleted stem cell transplant. This CDR3 reads CASSPHEALGEKLFF. The CDR3 DNA is TGTGCCAGCAGTCCGCACGAGGCCTTGGGGGAAAAACTGTTTTTT.